This T cell receptor beta chain was captured in a study of OX40 agonist ivuxolimab in advanced cancers. Using immunoSEQ multiplex PCR, the repertoire was profiled, and TCRdb retains in-frame clones only, with some absent. The table has tens of thousands of clones, 89% seen once; the top ten hold about 0.2%. The CDR3 consists of 14 residues. CDR1 is SGHRS and CDR2 is YFSETQ in the germline V gene. Germline trimming cut 1 base from V and 5 bases from J; bases unmatched to any gene: 5. The chain recombines TRBV5-1 with TRBJ2-5; 7 bases agree with TRBD1. The sample here was CD4+ or CD8+ T cells sorted from blood, taken in a trial of the OX40 agonist ivuxolimab. The clonotype comes from an adult with an advanced solid tumor such as melanoma, head and neck, liver or kidney cancer. The CDR3: CASSLIGGAETQYF. The CDR3 bases are TGCGCCAGCAGCTTGATAGGGGGCGCGGAGACCCAGTACTTC.